These T cell receptor beta chains were read from a single sample in a study of T cells in Graves' hyperthyroidism and ophthalmopathy. TCRdb called the multiplex PCR reads again in MiXCR, with one record for every CDR3 protein. The sample carries 550,000 to 700,000 distinct CDR3 sequences, over 12% recorded once. The sequenced sample consisted of blood. These receptors all stem from a woman between 35 and 50 years old with Graves' ophthalmopathy. The conserved cysteine and the conserved F or W are not part of the CDR3 here. Fields, in order: CDR3 length, V gene, CDR3 protein.

length: 8
V: TRBV29-1
CDR3: SVLTETQY

length: 12
V: TRBV7-2
CDR3: ASSRTGDQETQY

length: 13
V: TRBV11-2
CDR3: ASSARLAGEETQY

length: 12
V: TRBV5-4
CDR3: ASHQTGRDTEAF

length: 12
V: TRBV18
CDR3: ASSQGTGGGGQF

length: 16
V: TRBV28
CDR3: ASSPRESRPLAKNIQY

length: 13
V: TRBV12-3/TRBV12-4
CDR3: ASNSRARPNTEAF

length: 13
V: TRBV28
CDR3: ASSLSVGLGNTIY

length: 14
V: TRBV11-2
CDR3: ASSSWRLDAAYEQY

length: 12
V: TRBV2
CDR3: ASSDRRVNTEAF

length: 13
V: TRBV7-8
CDR3: ASSIGSGGSYEQY

length: 13
V: TRBV5-1
CDR3: ASSLSAGGVTEAF

length: 12
V: TRBV11-2
CDR3: ASSFETGWDEQY

length: 12
V: TRBV12-3/TRBV12-4
CDR3: ASRSQGLSGELF

length: 10
V: TRBV2
CDR3: ASSESGFEQY

length: 15
V: TRBV29-1
CDR3: SVVSRTRRFPQETQY

length: 16
V: TRBV20-1
CDR3: SARDGARLLPHRETQY

length: 13
V: TRBV14
CDR3: ASSQDNERGYEQY

length: 14
V: TRBV12-3/TRBV12-4
CDR3: ASSLWGEVAKNIQY

length: 15
V: TRBV12-3/TRBV12-4
CDR3: ASSLGAQTRSGNTIY

length: 8
V: TRBV2
CDR3: AREGTEAF

length: 11
V: TRBV7-2
CDR3: ASSHSNTGELF

length: 13
V: TRBV28
CDR3: ATRTGRGVLETQY

length: 10
V: TRBV29-1
CDR3: SWTIGATEAF

length: 10
V: TRBV6-1
CDR3: ASTGAGTEAF

length: 11
V: TRBV15
CDR3: ATSSGGAGGYT

length: 13
V: TRBV7-3
CDR3: ASTPVAGGLETQY

length: 11
V: TRBV6-2/TRBV6-3
CDR3: ASSYGVYYEQY

length: 11
V: TRBV6-2/TRBV6-3
CDR3: ASRQRLAPEQY

length: 7
V: TRBV28
CDR3: ASSFPQH

length: 12
V: TRBV20-1
CDR3: SAPGLAGRETQY

length: 12
V: TRBV7-9
CDR3: ASSLVQPRVEQY

length: 13
V: TRBV7-8
CDR3: ASSRLWAPSEPQH

length: 14
V: TRBV7-2
CDR3: ASSLSLAGSVNEQY

length: 12
V: TRBV7-9
CDR3: ASSLDRLADTQY

length: 10
V: TRBV12-3/TRBV12-4
CDR3: ASSLIPYEQY

length: 14
V: TRBV6-1
CDR3: ASSKGGGPNLYEQY